Each of the 22 T cell receptor beta chains below was sequenced from the same sample in a study of human T cells and chemical hapten exposure. Time point described: patch test 1, 2 weeks after DPC sensitization. The sample's treatment: therapeutic diphenylcyclopropenone sensitization with weekly scalp DPC. A single record per CDR3 protein comes from TCRdb applying MiXCR to the RACE reads. This table has approximately 57,000 distinct CDR3 sequences, about 9% appearing once. This specimen was whole blood, taken in connection with sensitization to the hapten diphenylcyclopropenone (DPC). The receptors were gathered from a middle-aged woman with alopecia areata. Some clones in this sample may be carry-over from other donors' samples.

This chain joins TRBV7-2 and TRBJ1-4; maybe TRBD1 (5 bases). The CDR3 contains 15 residues. Germline CDR1 is SGHTA and CDR2 is FQGNSA. Trimming shortened V by 2 bases and J by 6 bases, and 13 bases separated the two germline ends. The CDR3 bases are TGTGCCAGCAGCTTATTCGGGGGAGAGGATGAAAAACTGTTTTTT. Encoded protein: CASSLFGGEDEKLFF.

The chain links TRBV16 to TRBJ1-1; TRBD1 is a possible D gene (5 bases). The CDR3 extends over 13 amino acids. Per the germline V gene, CDR1 is KGHSY and CDR2 is FQNENV. With 8 bases removed from V and 3 bases from J, the gap between germline ends came to 13 bases. CDR3: CASLRGAHTEAFF. The CDR3 DNA reads TGTGCCAGCTTAAGGGGTGCCCACACTGAAGCTTTCTTT.

This clonotype has a handful of counts. The V gene is TRBV9, the J gene TRBJ2-7; 10 bases are a match to TRBD1. From germline, CDR1 is SGDLS and CDR2 YYNGEE. Trimming cost V 1 base and J 2 bases; bases outside gene matches: 9. This CDR3 spans 17 amino acids. The CDR3 coding sequence is TGTGCCAGCAGCGTATCTGGGGGACAGGGGCCCCCCTACGAGCAGTACTTC. Protein product: CASSVSGGQGPPYEQYF.

There are many counts of this clonotype. The rearrangement joins TRBV7-2 to TRBJ2-3; D call uncertain. This CDR3 has 12 residues. V was pared by 1 base and J by 4 bases, with 3 bases between. Germline CDR1 reads SGHTA; CDR2 reads FQGNSA. This CDR3 is CASSLGPDTQYF. DNA for the CDR3: TGTGCCAGCAGCTTAGGGCCAGATACGCAGTATTTT.

This clonotype was detected many times. This chain links TRBV20-1 with TRBJ2-2; D possibly matches TRBD1 or TRBD2 (7 bases each). Germline V CDR1 and CDR2: DFQATT, SNEGSKA (reference sequence). V lost 5 bases and J 4 bases, leaving 14 bases between the germline ends. The CDR3 is 14 residues long. CDR3 amino acids: CSAAQGGITGELFF. Here the CDR3 DNA reads TGCAGTGCTGCCCAGGGGGGGATCACCGGGGAGCTGTTTTTT.

This clonotype was recorded many times. V and J are TRBV6-2 or TRBV6-3 and TRBJ1-6; 8 bases are shared with TRBD1. The V segment lost 5 bases and the J segment 7 bases; nucleotides outside the gene matches: 4. CDR1 MNHEY and CDR2 SVGEGT come from the germline V gene. This CDR3 has 14 amino acids. This chain's CDR3 is CASSRGTGNSPLHF. For the CDR3, the DNA is TGTGCCAGCAGTAGAGGGACAGGAAATTCACCCCTCCACTTT.

The sample holds many counts of this clonotype. The chain recombines TRBV7-9 with TRBJ2-3; 7 bases align to TRBD1. Germline CDR1 SEHNR, CDR2 FQNEAQ (reference sequence). This CDR3 is 18 amino acids long. With V trimmed by 5 bases and J by 0 bases, 14 bases remained unmatched. CDR3 in DNA: TGTGCCAGCAGCCGCGAGGGACAGACCTTTGGTAGCACAGATACGCAGTATTTT. Protein product: CASSREGQTFGSTDTQYF. The variable domain in full, completed from reference TRBV7-9 and TRBJ2-3, reads DTGVSQNPRHKITKRGQNVTFRCDPISEHNRLYWYRQTLGQGPEFLTYFQNEAQLEKSRLLSDRFSAERPKGSFSTLEIQRTEQGDSAMYLCASSREGQTFGSTDTQYFGPGTRLTVL.

This clonotype was seen at least ten times. This chain joins TRBV20-1 and TRBJ2-1, with TRBD1 matching 10 bases. Germline CDR1 reads DFQATT; CDR2 reads SNEGSKA (reference sequence). Germline trimming cut 3 bases from V and 2 bases from J; bases unmatched to any gene: 4. The CDR3 sequence is 15 residues long. The CDR3 DNA sequence: TGCAGTGCTAGGATGACAGGGGGCCCCTACAATGAGCAGTTCTTC. Translation gives CSARMTGGPYNEQFF.

The J gene is TRBJ2-5, the V gene TRBV6-2 or TRBV6-3; D assignment may be TRBD1 or TRBD2 (5 bases each). Germline lookup yields CDR1 MNHEY and CDR2 SVGEGT. The V and J ends lost 2 bases and 5 bases respectively, with 9 bases between them. CDR3 length equals 13 residues. CDR3 sequence (DNA): TGTGCCAGCAGTTACGTTTGGGGGGAGACCCAGTACTTC. Its translation is CASSYVWGETQYF.

This clonotype occurred many times. This chain connects TRBV6-5 to TRBJ2-3; 9 nucleotides agree with TRBD2. Germline trimming cut 2 bases from V and 5 bases from J; bases unmatched to any gene: 8. The germline V gene encodes CDR1 MNHEY and CDR2 SVGAGI. The CDR3 is 16 amino acids. The CDR3 bases are TGTGCCAGCAGTTACGGATGGGCGGGGGGGCTAGATACGCAGTATTTT. Residues: CASSYGWAGGLDTQYF.

This clonotype was counted only a few times. J is TRBJ2-1 and V is TRBV5-1; unclear D gene. CDR3 length equals 13 residues. Trimming left V 3 bases short and J 0 bases short, with 4 bases between. The germline V gene encodes CDR1 SGHRS and CDR2 YFSETQ. The CDR3 sequence is CASSWSSYNEQFF. DNA of the CDR3: TGCGCCAGCAGCTGGAGCTCCTACAATGAGCAGTTCTTC. Full variable domain (missing parts from reference TRBV5-1 and TRBJ2-1): KAGVTQTPRYLIKTRGQQVTLSCSPISGHRSVSWYQQTPGQGLQFLFEYFSETQRNKGNFPGRFSGRQFSNSRSEMNVSTLELGDSALYLCASSWSSYNEQFFGPGTRLTVL.

This clonotype came up a few times. One end of the junction varies from germline; a read error may be responsible. The genes are TRBV20-1 and TRBJ2-3; 9 nucleotides agree with TRBD2. Germline V gene data show CDR1 as DFQATT and CDR2 as SNEGSKA (reference sequence). The CDR3 has 12 amino acids. CDR3 sequence reads: CSAPVAGAGTLF. In DNA form, the CDR3 reads TGCAGTGCCCCAGTAGCGGGGGCCGGGACCCTATTT.

This rearrangement joins TRBV2 to TRBJ1-2; D not certain. Germline loops: CDR1 SNHLY, CDR2 FYNNEI. The V end lost 7 bases, the J end lost 0 bases, and 9 bases lay between the germline ends. CDR3 length: 13 residues. The CDR3 bases are TGTGCCAGCAAGGCCAGGACTAACTATGGCTACACCTTC. Translated, it gives CASKARTNYGYTF.

This clonotype was seen a few times. V usage is TRBV3-1 and J usage is TRBJ2-7, with D uncertain. V lost 5 bases, J lost 0 bases, and 11 bases lay in between. Germline V gives CDR1 LGHDT, CDR2 YNNKEL (reference sequence). This CDR3 is 14 amino acids long. The CDR3 protein is CASSTGRASYEQYF. Written as DNA, the CDR3 is TGTGCCAGCAGCACTGGACGGGCCTCCTACGAGCAGTACTTC.

This clonotype appeared many times. The V and J genes are TRBV4-1 and TRBJ2-1, with D perhaps being TRBD1 or TRBD2 (5 bases each). V lost 0 bases, J lost 0 bases, and 24 bases lay in between. The germline V gene encodes CDR1 MGHRA and CDR2 YSYEKL. This CDR3 comprises 21 residues. CDR3 bases: TGCGCCAGCAGCCAAGATGAACCGAGAGGGGCAGGGCGGGCCTCCTACAATGAGCAGTTCTTC. Encoded protein: CASSQDEPRGAGRASYNEQFF.

There are many counts of this clonotype. The J gene is TRBJ2-7, the V gene TRBV7-2; 7 nucleotides match TRBD2. The trim removed 5 bases at V and 3 bases at J, leaving 10 bases unmatched. The CDR3 covers 15 residues. Germline V gene data show CDR1 as SGHTA and CDR2 as FQGNSA. For the CDR3, the DNA is TGTGCCAGCAGCACAGGACTAGTGAATGACTACGAGCAGTACTTC. Translating gives CASSTGLVNDYEQYF.

A remark on this clonotype: A much larger clonotype is one base distant, so this may be a read error. This chain connects TRBV28 to TRBJ2-7, with D hard to call. V lost 1 base and J 8 bases, leaving 21 bases between the germline ends. Germline V gene sequence: CDR1 MDHEN, CDR2 SYDVKM. The CDR3 has 16 residues. The CDR3 reads CASSLSTRQPEHKQYF. Here the CDR3 DNA reads TGTGCCAGCAGTTTATCCACGCGGCAGCCCGAGCATAAGCAGTACTTC.

This clonotype has ten or more counts. The chain recombines TRBV29-1 with TRBJ1-1; D gene unclear. This CDR3 comprises 12 residues. The germline CDR1 and CDR2 sequences are SQVTM and ANQGSEA. Trimming shortened V by 0 bases and J by 4 bases, and 6 bases separated the two germline ends. The CDR3 nucleotides are TGCAGCGTTGAAGAAGGCGGCACTGAAGCTTTCTTT. As protein: CSVEEGGTEAFF.

This clonotype appeared many times. This chain links TRBV28 with TRBJ2-3, with TRBD2 identical over 8 bases. This CDR3 has 12 amino acids. From germline, CDR1 is MDHEN and CDR2 SYDVKM. V was clipped by 2 bases and J by 9 bases; unmatched bases: 1. CDR3 region: CASSLGGGTQYF. The DNA for the CDR3 is TGTGCCAGCAGTTTAGGCGGGGGGACGCAGTATTTT.

The chain is built from TRBV7-3 and TRBJ2-7; perhaps TRBD2 as D (6 bases). The CDR3 contains 14 residues. V lost 5 bases to trimming and J lost 3 bases, with 14 bases between them. Germline V gene data show CDR1 as SGHTA and CDR2 as FQGTGA. The CDR3 DNA sequence: TGTGCCAGCAGCCGCACCGGGGGACTCTACGAGCAGTACTTC. It translates to CASSRTGGLYEQYF.

This clonotype has a handful of counts. The V gene is TRBV28, the J gene TRBJ1-5, with D unclear. V shed 5 bases and J shed 2 bases, with 10 bases lying between them. This CDR3 has 14 residues. CDR1 and CDR2 (germline): MDHEN, SYDVKM. CDR3: CASSPTIRNQPQHF. For the CDR3, the DNA is TGTGCCAGCAGTCCGACAATACGCAATCAGCCCCAGCATTTT.

This clonotype occurred many times. This chain uses TRBV12-3 or TRBV12-4 with TRBJ2-1; TRBD2 matches 11 bases. The junction had 6 bases not matched to a gene; V was cut back by 4 bases and J by 4 bases. CDR3 length: 16 amino acids. CDR3 loop: CASSYLLAGVYNEQFF. CDR3 sequence (DNA): TGTGCCAGCAGTTACCTACTAGCGGGGGTGTACAATGAGCAGTTCTTC.